The T cell receptor (beta chain) under discussion was sequenced for a study of long-term antiretroviral therapy in people with HIV. CDR1 and CDR2 (germline): KGHSH, LQKENI. The CDR3 covers 17 residues. Deletions cut 3 bases from V and 5 bases from J, with 20 bases between. A remark on this clone: No antigen is known for it.

Sampling of each donor yielded at least one pre-ART PBMC sample and at least two post-ART PBMC samples. Study-wide findings and caveats: CDR3 length ranges were narrower in HIV repertoires than in controls.

Survey-level immunoSEQ v3.0 assays were run. Data came from immunoSEQ multiplex PCR; TCRdb stores just in-frame clones and leaves some out. The repertoire includes under 20,000 clones, about 91% of them detected once, and more than 7% sits in the top ten. The clonotype originates from a man in his 60s with HIV. The material sequenced was unsorted PBMCs, taken 0.3 years after starting antiretroviral therapy. This rearrangement joins TRBV18 to TRBJ2-1; no reliable D call. The CDR3 here is CASSPRIADPQNNEQFF. The CDR3 bases are TGTGCCAGCTCACCCAGGATCGCCGACCCCCAAAACAATGAGCAGTTCTTC. The full variable domain, with the rest looked up from reference TRBV18 and TRBJ2-1, is NAGVMQNPRHLVRRRGQEARLRCSPMKGHSHVYWYRQLPEEGLKFMVYLQKENIIDESGMPKERFSAEFPKEGPSILRIQQVVRGDSAAYFCASSPRIADPQNNEQFFGPGTRLTVL.